Following are 21 T cell receptor beta chains from one sample sequenced in a study of cytomegalovirus exposure and HLA in healthy donors. Vbeta (60) and Jbeta (13) primers were used in the PCR. TCRdb keeps only in-frame clones here, not all; method: immunoSEQ multiplex PCR. Altogether 120,000 or so clones are present, around 82% being singletons, with the ten largest covering over 3%. The sample consisted of PBMCs. These receptors originate from a woman between 40 and 55 years old in good health and CMV-seropositive.

This sequence joins TRBV27 and TRBJ2-2, with 13 bases fitting TRBD2. Germline trimming cut 4 bases from V and 0 bases from J; bases unmatched to any gene: 11. Germline CDR1 is MNHEY and CDR2 is SMNVEV (reference sequence). The CDR3 sequence is 20 residues long. The CDR3, as DNA: TGTGCCAGCAGTTCTTGGGGACTAGCGGGATTAATCTCGAACACCGGGGAGCTGTTTTTT. It is translated as CASSSWGLAGLISNTGELFF.

This clone has just a few counts. V usage is TRBV19 and J usage is TRBJ2-5; TRBD2 matches 14 bases. Per germline, CDR1 LNHDA and CDR2 SQIVND (reference sequence). This CDR3 has 18 residues. The V segment lost 6 bases and the J segment 4 bases; nucleotides outside the gene matches: 13. The CDR3 loop is CASRKSTSGRARGETQYF. In nucleotides, the CDR3 is TGTGCCAGTAGAAAATCGACTAGCGGGAGGGCCCGGGGAGAGACCCAGTACTTC. Filled out from reference TRBV19 and TRBJ2-5, the complete variable domain reads DGGITQSPKYLFRKEGQNVTLSCEQNLNHDAMYWYRQDPGQGLRLIYYSQIVNDFQKGDIAEGYSVSREKKESFPLTVTSAQKNPTAFYLCASRKSTSGRARGETQYFGPGTRLLVL.

In this sample, this clone turned up once. A junction end diverges from the germline sequence, so it may reflect a read error. V usage is TRBV7-9 and J usage is TRBJ1-2, with 11 nucleotides matching TRBD1. The CDR3 runs 14 residues. CDR1 and CDR2 (germline): SEHNR, FQNEAQ (reference sequence). CDR3 residues: CSSSGTGGTYGYTF. The CDR3 region has the DNA TGTTCCAGCAGCGGGACAGGGGGGACTTATGGCTACACCTTC.

The genes are TRBV6-1 and TRBJ1-2; 11 positions agree with TRBD1. Germline CDR1 is MNHNS and CDR2 is SASEGT. J gave up 7 bases and V 5 bases, and 9 bases lay outside the gene matches. This CDR3 has 15 amino acids. CDR3 bases: TGTGCCAGCAGTACTCCGGGACAGGGGGGGACTGGCTACACCTTC. Translated: CASSTPGQGGTGYTF.

This sequence joins TRBV11-2 and TRBJ2-5; 7 positions agree with TRBD2. The germline V gene encodes CDR1 SGHAT and CDR2 FQNNGV. This CDR3 is built from 15 residues. V was pared by 5 bases and J by 5 bases, with 11 bases of the junction left unmatched. CDR3: CASSRGGSQLETQYF. Here the CDR3 DNA reads TGTGCCAGCAGCCGGGGCGGGAGCCAATTGGAGACCCAGTACTTC.

Only a few counts were recorded for this clone. The V and J genes are TRBV5-6 and TRBJ2-7; 8 bases are shared with TRBD1. This CDR3 contains 15 residues. V trimming: 4 bases; J trimming: 0 bases; junction bases outside the gene matches: 6. CDR1 and CDR2 from the germline V gene are SGHDT and YYEEEE. The CDR3 DNA reads as TGTGCCAGCAGCACCCGGGACAGGACCTCCTACGAGCAGTACTTC. The encoded protein is CASSTRDRTSYEQYF.

Remarks on this clone: Relative to the germline gene, one junction end is altered; a read error may explain this. The rearrangement uses TRBV7-7 and TRBJ1-3; D is possibly TRBD1 (5 bases). Germline V gene sequence: CDR1 SSHAT, CDR2 FNYEAQ (reference sequence). CDR3 length equals 14 residues. The CDR3 loop is CASSAGGSGNTIYF. The CDR3 DNA is TGTGCTAGCAGCGCCGGGGGGTCAGGAAACACCATATATTTT.

This chain joins TRBV4-3 and TRBJ1-4; a possible D gene is TRBD1 (6 bases). V lost 4 bases, J lost 6 bases, and 18 bases lay in between. This CDR3 has 16 residues. CDR1 is LGHNA and CDR2 is YSLEER in the germline V gene. DNA of the CDR3: TGCGCCAGCAGCCCAACAGACAGGAGAAGGGATGAAAAACTGTTTTTT. It codes for CASSPTDRRRDEKLFF.

The chain joins TRBV6-5 to TRBJ2-2; D gene uncertain. The V end lost 0 bases, the J end lost 5 bases, and 4 bases lay between the germline ends. The CDR3 runs 13 residues. The germline V gene has CDR1 MNHEY and CDR2 SVGAGI. This CDR3 reads CASSYSLTGELFF. CDR3 coding DNA: TGTGCCAGCAGTTACTCACTAACCGGGGAGCTGTTTTTT.

CDR3 residues: CASSQVGTGKAYGYTF. Here the CDR3 DNA reads TGCGCCAGCAGCCAAGTTGGAACAGGGAAGGCATATGGCTACACCTTC. The genes are TRBV4-3 and TRBJ1-2; possible D gene TRBD1, 6 bases. Germline assignment: CDR1 LGHNA and CDR2 YSLEER. Trimming stripped 1 base from V and 5 bases from J, with 17 bases between. There are 16 residues in the CDR3.

This clone was observed a handful of times. The genes are TRBV4-3 and TRBJ2-5, with D possibly matching TRBD2 (5 bases). Trimming left V 0 bases short and J 5 bases short, with 13 bases between. Germline-derived CDR1 and CDR2 are LGHNA and YSLEER. The CDR3 has 15 amino acids. In nucleotides, the CDR3 is TGCGCCAGCAGCCAAGACTTTGCTAGCTGGGAGACCCAGTACTTC. It codes for CASSQDFASWETQYF.

The chain links TRBV15 to TRBJ2-1; 7 positions agree with TRBD2. The CDR3 runs 16 residues. V was clipped by 0 bases and J by 8 bases; unmatched bases: 10. Germline values: CDR1 LNHNV, CDR2 YYDKDF (reference sequence). Here the CDR3 reads CATSRDRSSGGYEQFF. The CDR3 DNA sequence: TGTGCCACCAGCAGAGATCGGTCTAGCGGCGGCTATGAGCAGTTCTTC.

This clone has only a few counts. The chain employs TRBV27 and TRBJ1-6, with TRBD1 identical over 12 bases. The length of the CDR3 is 17 residues. V lost 4 bases, J lost 10 bases, and 11 bases stayed unmatched. The germline gives CDR1 MNHEY, CDR2 SMNVEV (reference sequence). The CDR3 nucleotides read TGTGCCAGCAGTTCCTCCCTAGGGACAGGGGGCCGATCACCCCTCCACTTT. Translating gives CASSSSLGTGGRSPLHF.

The chain uses TRBV6-5 and TRBJ2-7, with 11 bases fitting TRBD2. Germline trimming cut 7 bases from V and 5 bases from J; bases unmatched to any gene: 7. This CDR3 comprises 14 residues. Germline loops: CDR1 MNHEY, CDR2 SVGAGI. CDR3 sequence: CASKFSGRANEQYF. The DNA for the CDR3 is TGTGCCAGCAAATTTAGCGGGAGGGCCAACGAGCAGTACTTC.

The genes are TRBV7-6 and TRBJ1-4, with D tentatively TRBD1 (6 bases). The CDR3 contains 14 residues. Germline loops: CDR1 SGHVS, CDR2 FNYEAQ. V was pared by 2 bases and J by 5 bases, with 9 bases between. CDR3: CASSLLQGNEKLFF. The CDR3 DNA reads as TGTGCCAGCAGCTTATTACAGGGAAATGAAAAACTGTTTTTT.

The chain is built from TRBV9 and TRBJ2-5, with 8 bases that match TRBD2. The junction had 11 bases not matched to a gene; V was cut back by 7 bases and J by 0 bases. CDR3 size: 16 residues. Germline loops: CDR1 SGDLS, CDR2 YYNGEE. The CDR3 sequence is CASGKGAGGHQETQYF. Written as DNA, the CDR3 is TGTGCCAGCGGGAAAGGGGCGGGAGGTCACCAAGAGACCCAGTACTTC.

J is TRBJ1-3 and V is TRBV7-9; possible D gene TRBD1, 6 bases. Germline CDR1 and CDR2: SEHNR and FQNEAQ (reference sequence). This CDR3 spans 14 amino acids. V lost 5 bases, J lost 4 bases, and 12 bases lay in between. The CDR3, as DNA: TGTGCCAGCAGCGCCGGGGGGGCCGGAAACACCATATATTTT. Protein: CASSAGGAGNTIYF.

The chain carries TRBV9 and TRBJ2-6, with no clear D. Per the germline V gene, CDR1 is SGDLS and CDR2 is YYNGEE. The CDR3 is 17 residues long. Trimming left V 2 bases short and J 3 bases short, with 15 bases between. The CDR3 DNA sequence: TGTGCCAGCAGCGTCCCTAGTGTCCCAGATGGGGCCAACGTCCTGACTTTC. Protein sequence: CASSVPSVPDGANVLTF. Supplemented by reference TRBV9 and TRBJ2-6, the full variable domain reads DSGVTQTPKHLITATGQRVTLRCSPRSGDLSVYWYQQSLDQGLQFLIQYYNGEERAKGNILERFSAQQFPDLHSELNLSSLELGDSALYFCASSVPSVPDGANVLTFGAGSRLTVL.

The V call is TRBV25-1, the J call TRBJ1-3; D gene uncertain. Trimming took off 5 bases at V and 4 bases at J, with 12 bases between the two ends. Per germline, CDR1 MGHDK and CDR2 SYGVNS. CDR3 length: 14 amino acids. CDR3 nucleotides: TGTGCCAGCAGTACCCCGGAGGAAGGAAACACCATATATTTT. Translating gives CASSTPEEGNTIYF. The full variable domain, its missing parts supplied by reference TRBV25-1 and TRBJ1-3, is EADIYQTPRYLVIGTGKKITLECSQTMGHDKMYWYQQDPGMELHLIHYSYGVNSTEKGDLSSESTVSRIRTEHFPLTLESARPSHTSQYLCASSTPEEGNTIYFGEGSWLTVV.

CDR3 in amino acids: CASSPPRETYNEQFF. The CDR3 DNA reads TGTGCCAGCTCACCACCGAGGGAGACTTACAATGAGCAGTTCTTC. The chain links TRBV18 to TRBJ2-1, with D maybe TRBD2 (5 bases). The CDR3 covers 15 residues. Germline CDR1 is KGHSH and CDR2 is LQKENI. Trimming shortened V by 0 bases and J by 4 bases, and 10 bases separated the two germline ends.

The chain joins TRBV27 to TRBJ2-2; D possibly corresponds to TRBD2 (5 bases). Trimming shortened V by 3 bases and J by 7 bases, and 18 bases separated the two germline ends. Germline loops: CDR1 MNHEY, CDR2 SMNVEV (reference sequence). This CDR3 spans 16 amino acids. DNA for the CDR3: TGTGCCAGCAGTTTGAGGGCAAGATTTGACATCGGGGAGCTGTTTTTT. Amino acid sequence: CASSLRARFDIGELFF.